What follows describes a single T cell receptor beta chain. Its recognized antigen is unknown. No much larger clone is present one base from it, and per-base qualities are unavailable. Using the deep immunoSEQ assay, multiplex PCR amplified TCR CDR3 regions from genomic DNA. For each cell subset, the extracted genomic DNA was distributed evenly across all wells of several immunoSEQ 96-well plates, and each plate served as one replicate. Each replicate PCR for sorted subsets received about 0.2 ug genomic DNA, equal to tens of thousands of T cell genomes. The purified libraries were quantified using a Qubit 3.0 fluorometer, sized with a Bioanalyzer 2100, and then quantified again using the KAPA Library Quantification kit. Each immunoSEQ 96-well plate was sequenced on its own single-read 150-cycle Illumina NextSeq 550 flow cell. The authors' pipeline ran thus. The immunoSEQ output contained only junctional sequences without quality scores, so filtering could not match that applied to full-length reads. To assign V/J genes and CDR3, sequences were annotated against IMGT germline references using PyIR, a Python wrapper for IgBLAST v1.9. Reads were removed for weak V/J assignments (E-value above 1e-6), missing CDR3, stop codons, out-of-frame junctions, or ambiguous translated residues. V3J clonotypes were defined as sequences sharing an identical inferred V gene, J gene, and CDR3 amino acid sequence. To compute the percentage overlap between repertoires, the number of shared unique clonotypes was divided by the size of the smaller repertoire. Richness of each repertoire was evaluated using RTK rarefaction, the Chao1 estimator, and Recon v2.1 estimates of unobserved clonotypes. For all TCRbeta clonotypes obtained by the gDNA method from four donors, generation probabilities were computed with OLGA. This immuneACCESS table, as held by TCRdb, lists in-frame sequences with V and J called but not all clones. Of the missing ones, under half trace to an unresolved V gene in checked studies; the others have no known cause. V, J and clone size were drawn from that table, and D and trimming were deduced from the DNA. Present in this sample are over a million clones, 95% to 99% of which were seen just once. 0.4% to 0.45% of the sample is in the top ten clones.

The entry originates in a study of shared clonotypes between healthy human individuals (dated by TCRdb to 2018 to 2020). Regarding the research as a whole: A couple of women and three men aged 18 to 49 years were included in the cohort. Different laboratories and diverse techniques were used to prepare libraries and sequence TCR repertoires, to increase sequencing depth and limit assay-specific biases. For each donor, CD4 naive and CD4 memory were each run on three plates, CD8 naive on two plates, and CD8 memory on one plate. The study deeply sequenced blood TCR repertoires of about five healthy adults to estimate repertoire size and the extent of clonotype sharing between individuals. Per donor, leukapheresis produced somewhere between about 0.8 and 9.5 billion PBMCs. Broader findings and caveats from the paper: Clonotypes shared by all four sorted-subset donors showed higher generation probabilities than non-shared clonotypes. The small number of donors limited the genetic and exposure-history diversity represented. When several donors were compared, the shared fraction of clonotypes was roughly 5% for naive CD4, around 3.5% for naive CD8, about 2.5% for memory CD4, and 0.4% for memory CD8. Rarefaction of sorted-subset datasets indicated incomplete sequencing despite the large sequencing depth. Estimated clonotype richness was generally larger for naive than for memory subsets. Only blood was sampled, and tissue TCR repertoires likely differ from those in blood. Pairwise subsampling indicated that sequencing depth was expected to affect the degree of clonotype sharing among donors.

For CDR1 and CDR2, the germline V gene lists MDHEN and SYDVKM. Trimming accounts for 5 bases at V and 4 bases at J, while the number of junction bases matched to no gene is 11. The CDR3 spans 16 residues, from the cysteine through the phenylalanine. The sequence is cut down to CDR3 DNA, 48 bases in frame from base 1. Donors were healthy HIV-negative adults with no recently reported acute infections or vaccinations. Only Caucasian adults living in Nashville, Tennessee, USA were represented among the donors. Magnetic negative selection was used to enrich CD4+ T cells, after which naive cells were positively selected on CD45RA and the negative fraction became the memory subset. Blood was collected by leukapheresis, and PBMCs were isolated by Ficoll-Histopaque density gradient centrifugation and then cryopreserved in liquid nitrogen vapor phase. Purity and quantity of every magnetically sorted T cell population were checked by analytical flow cytometry. Genomic DNA was isolated from each sorted fraction and quantified by UV absorbance on a Nanodrop 2000c.

The receptor was derived from a man under 40 in good health. Specimen: naive CD4+ T cells sorted from blood. Reading the label with the study, this specimen's cell subset or site is: CD45RA+ positively selected. The V and J segments used are TRBV28 and TRBJ2-1, and 7 junction bases match TRBD1. The CDR3 region has the sequence CASSLEPGTAYNEQFF. The nucleotide sequence is given as TGTGCCAGCAGTCTAGAGCCCGGGACAGCGTACAATGAGCAGTTCTTC.